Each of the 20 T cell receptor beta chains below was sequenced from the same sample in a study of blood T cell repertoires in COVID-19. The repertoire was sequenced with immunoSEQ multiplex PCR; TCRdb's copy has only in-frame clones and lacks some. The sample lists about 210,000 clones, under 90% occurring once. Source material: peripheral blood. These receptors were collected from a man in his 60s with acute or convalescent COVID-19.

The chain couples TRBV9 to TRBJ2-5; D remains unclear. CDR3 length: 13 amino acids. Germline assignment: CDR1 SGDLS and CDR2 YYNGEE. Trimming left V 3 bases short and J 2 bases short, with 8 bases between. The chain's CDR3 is CASSGSPQETQYF. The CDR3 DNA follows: TGTGCCAGCAGCGGAAGCCCTCAAGAGACCCAGTACTTC.

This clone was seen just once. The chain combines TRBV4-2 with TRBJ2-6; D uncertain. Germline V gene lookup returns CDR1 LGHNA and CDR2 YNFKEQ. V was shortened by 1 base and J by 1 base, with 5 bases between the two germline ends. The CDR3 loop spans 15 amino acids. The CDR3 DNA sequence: TGTGCCAGCAGCCAAGGCAGGTCTGGGGCCAACGTCCTGACTTTC. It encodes CASSQGRSGANVLTF.

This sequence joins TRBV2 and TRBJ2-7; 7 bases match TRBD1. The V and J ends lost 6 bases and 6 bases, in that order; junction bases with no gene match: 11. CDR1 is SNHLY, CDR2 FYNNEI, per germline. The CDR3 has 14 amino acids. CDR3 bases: TGTGCCAGCAGCGGTGACAGGGACCTCTTCGAGCAGTACTTC. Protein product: CASSGDRDLFEQYF.

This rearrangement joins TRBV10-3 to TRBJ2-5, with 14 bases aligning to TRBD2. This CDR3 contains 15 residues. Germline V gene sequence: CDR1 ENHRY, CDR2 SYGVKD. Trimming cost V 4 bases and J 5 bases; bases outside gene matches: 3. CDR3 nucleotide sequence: TGTGCCATCAGTGGACTAGCGGGGGGGCTGGAGACCCAGTACTTC. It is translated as CAISGLAGGLETQYF.

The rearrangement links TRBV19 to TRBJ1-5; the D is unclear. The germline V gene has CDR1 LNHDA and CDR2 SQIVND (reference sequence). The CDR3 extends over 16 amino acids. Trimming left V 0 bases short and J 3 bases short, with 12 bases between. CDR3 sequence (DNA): TGTGCCAGTAGTATAGAAGGGTGGAGGGACAATCAGCCCCAGCATTTT. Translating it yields CASSIEGWRDNQPQHF.

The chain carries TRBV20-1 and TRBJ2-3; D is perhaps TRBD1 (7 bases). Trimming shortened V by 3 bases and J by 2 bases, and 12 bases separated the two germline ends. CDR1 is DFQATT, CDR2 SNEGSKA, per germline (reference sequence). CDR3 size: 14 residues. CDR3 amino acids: CSASQGGATDTQYF. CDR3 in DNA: TGCAGTGCTAGTCAGGGGGGAGCCACAGATACGCAGTATTTT.

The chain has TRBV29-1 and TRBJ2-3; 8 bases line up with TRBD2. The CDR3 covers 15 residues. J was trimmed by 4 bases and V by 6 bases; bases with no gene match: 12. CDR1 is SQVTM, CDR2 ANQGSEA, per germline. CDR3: CSVETSGSAADTQYF. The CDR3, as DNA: TGCAGCGTCGAAACGAGCGGGAGTGCGGCAGATACGCAGTATTTT.

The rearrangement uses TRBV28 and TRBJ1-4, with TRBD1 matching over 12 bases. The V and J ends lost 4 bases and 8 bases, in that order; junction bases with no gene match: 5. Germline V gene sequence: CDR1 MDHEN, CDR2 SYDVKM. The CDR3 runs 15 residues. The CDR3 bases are TGTGCCAGCAGTTCCCCCGGGACAGGGGGCGAAAAACTGTTTTTT. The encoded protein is CASSSPGTGGEKLFF.

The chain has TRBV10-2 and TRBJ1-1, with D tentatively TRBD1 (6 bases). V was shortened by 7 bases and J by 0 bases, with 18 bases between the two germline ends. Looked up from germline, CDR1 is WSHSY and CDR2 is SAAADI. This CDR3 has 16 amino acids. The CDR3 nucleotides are TGCGCCAGCATCGGAAGGGGACACAGTTTGAACACTGAAGCTTTCTTT. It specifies CASIGRGHSLNTEAFF.

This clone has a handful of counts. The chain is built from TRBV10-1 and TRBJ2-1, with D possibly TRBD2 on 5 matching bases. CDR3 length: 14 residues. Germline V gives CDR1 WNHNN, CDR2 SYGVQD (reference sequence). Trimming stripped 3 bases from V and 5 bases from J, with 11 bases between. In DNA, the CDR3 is TGCGCCAGCAGTGACGGCGGGTCTAACAATGAGCAGTTCTTC. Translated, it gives CASSDGGSNNEQFF.

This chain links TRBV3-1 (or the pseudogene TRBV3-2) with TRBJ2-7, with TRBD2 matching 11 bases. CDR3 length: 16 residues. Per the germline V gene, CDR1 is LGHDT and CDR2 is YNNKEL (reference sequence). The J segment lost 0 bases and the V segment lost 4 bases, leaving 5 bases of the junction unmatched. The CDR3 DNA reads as TGTGCCAGCAGCCCCACTAGCGGGGGAAGCTCCTACGAGCAGTACTTC. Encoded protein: CASSPTSGGSSYEQYF.

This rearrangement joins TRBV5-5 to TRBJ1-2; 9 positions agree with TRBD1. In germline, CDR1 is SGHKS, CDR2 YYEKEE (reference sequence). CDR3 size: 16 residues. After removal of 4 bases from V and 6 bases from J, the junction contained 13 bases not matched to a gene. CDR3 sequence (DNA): TGTGCCAGCAGCCTGGACCCCACAGGGGGCAGGGATGGCTACACCTTC. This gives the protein CASSLDPTGGRDGYTF.

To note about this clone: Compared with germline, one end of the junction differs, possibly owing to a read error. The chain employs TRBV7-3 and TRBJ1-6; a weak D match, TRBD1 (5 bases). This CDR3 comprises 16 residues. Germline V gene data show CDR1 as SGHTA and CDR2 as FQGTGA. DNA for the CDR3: TGTGCCAGCAGCATAACGGGCGGGGCCGGCCCATCACCCCTCCACTTT. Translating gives CASSITGGAGPSPLHF.

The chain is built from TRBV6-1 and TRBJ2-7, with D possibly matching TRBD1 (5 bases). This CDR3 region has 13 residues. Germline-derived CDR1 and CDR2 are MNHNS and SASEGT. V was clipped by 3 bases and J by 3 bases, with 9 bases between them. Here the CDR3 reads CASSDLGRYEQYF. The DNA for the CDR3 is TGTGCCAGCAGTGACCTGGGGCGCTACGAGCAGTACTTC.

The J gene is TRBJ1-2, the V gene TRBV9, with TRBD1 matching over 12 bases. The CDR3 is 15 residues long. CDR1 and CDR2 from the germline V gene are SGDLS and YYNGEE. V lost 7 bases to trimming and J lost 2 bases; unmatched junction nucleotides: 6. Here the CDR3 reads CASGKGQGANYGYTF. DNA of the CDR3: TGTGCCAGCGGGAAGGGACAGGGGGCGAACTATGGCTACACCTTC.

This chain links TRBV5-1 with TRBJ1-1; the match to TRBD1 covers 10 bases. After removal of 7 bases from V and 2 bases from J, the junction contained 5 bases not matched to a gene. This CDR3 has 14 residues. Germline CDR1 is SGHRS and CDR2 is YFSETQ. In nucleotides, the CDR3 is TGCGCCAGCCAGACAGGGGGCCAAAACACTGAAGCTTTCTTT. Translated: CASQTGGQNTEAFF.

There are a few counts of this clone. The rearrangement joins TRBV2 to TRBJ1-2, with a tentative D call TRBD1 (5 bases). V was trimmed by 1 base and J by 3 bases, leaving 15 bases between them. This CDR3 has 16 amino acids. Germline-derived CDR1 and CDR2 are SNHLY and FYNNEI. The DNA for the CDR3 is TGTGCCAGCAGTGAAGTTTTAGGGGCGGGGGACTATGGCTACACCTTC. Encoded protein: CASSEVLGAGDYGYTF.

CDR3 nucleotide sequence: TGTGCCACTTCCTGGGGCCTTAATCAGCCCCAGCATTTT. Protein: CATSWGLNQPQHF. This sequence joins TRBV24-1 and TRBJ1-5; D is perhaps TRBD1 (5 bases). There are 13 residues in the CDR3. Germline V gene lookup returns CDR1 KGHDR and CDR2 SFDVKD. Between the trimmed V and J ends, which lost 10 bases and 4 bases, there was a span of 13 bases.

CDR3 in amino acids: CASSVGGGQPQHF. CDR3 DNA: TGTGCCAGCAGTGTCGGGGGGGGTCAGCCCCAGCATTTT. The chain employs TRBV2 and TRBJ1-5, with D tentatively TRBD1 (5 bases). The CDR3 has 13 residues. Per germline, CDR1 SNHLY and CDR2 FYNNEI. V was trimmed by 4 bases and J by 6 bases, leaving 10 bases between them.

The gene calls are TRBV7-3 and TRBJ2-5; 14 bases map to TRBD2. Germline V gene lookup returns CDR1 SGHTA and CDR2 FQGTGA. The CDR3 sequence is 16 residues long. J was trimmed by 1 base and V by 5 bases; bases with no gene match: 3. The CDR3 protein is CASSQGLAGGQETQYF. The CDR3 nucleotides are TGTGCCAGCAGCCAAGGACTAGCGGGGGGCCAAGAGACCCAGTACTTC.